Listed here are 3 T cell receptor beta chains from one sample, sequenced in a study of blood T cells in healthy people across ages. Combining a sample-barcoded 5' primer with a J-beta primer mix, a second PCR ran for roughly 7 to 11 cycles. Via MiXCR, TCRdb re-called the 5' RACE reads, giving one row per CDR3 protein. The sample has 780,000 or so distinct CDR3 sequences; 53% are singletons. The sequenced sample was blood. The source is a man aged 80 or over in good health.

As DNA, the CDR3 is TGTGCCATCAGTGAGTGTAGCGGGCTTAGCACAGATACGCAGTATTTT. It yields the protein CAISECSGLSTDTQYF. This chain joins TRBV10-3 and TRBJ2-3; 7 nucleotides align to TRBD2. CDR1 and CDR2 from the germline V gene are ENHRY and SYGVKD. There are 16 residues in the CDR3. The J segment lost 0 bases and the V segment lost 1 base, leaving 4 bases of the junction unmatched.

This clonotype was counted a few times. The V and J genes are TRBV20-1 and TRBJ2-3, with D possibly being TRBD1 or TRBD2 (5 bases each). With 3 bases removed from V and 14 bases from J, the gap between germline ends came to 21 bases. The CDR3 is 13 amino acids. Germline V gene sequence: CDR1 DFQATT, CDR2 SNEGSKA (reference sequence). The CDR3 here is CSARPPGARYAYF. The CDR3, as DNA: TGCAGTGCTAGGCCCCCCGGGGCCAGATACGCGTATTTT.

The chain joins TRBV20-1 to TRBJ1-4; tentative D call: TRBD1 (5 bases). This CDR3 is 13 amino acids long. The V end lost 2 bases, the J end lost 14 bases, and 18 bases lay between the germline ends. The germline V gene encodes CDR1 DFQATT and CDR2 SNEGSKA (reference sequence). CDR3 nucleotide sequence: TGCAGTGCTAGAAAAACTTGGGGGGGAGAGCTGTTTTTT. Amino acid sequence: CSARKTWGGELFF.